The rows below give T cell receptor beta chains drawn from one sample of a study of T-cell reconstitution after alpha-beta-depleted transplantation in children. Each CDR3 protein gets one entry after TCRdb re-called the PCR reads with MiXCR. The sample lists a few hundred thousand distinct CDR3 sequences, 10% to 15% occurring once. This sample comprised PBMCs, mostly from graft donor cells, obtained 360 days after TCRalphabeta/CD19-depleted stem cell transplant. The receptors originated from a male patient younger than 18 who had a stem cell transplant for acute myeloid leukemia, so the T cells may come from the graft donor. The CDR3 runs from the conserved cysteine through the conserved F or W. D genes are given only for firm matches. Not every row has a clone size; where given, it reads once, few, many or a size class.

J gene | clone size | D gene | V gene | CDR3 DNA | CDR3 protein
TRBJ1-6 | . | . | TRBV20-1 | TGCAGTGCTAGAGCAGGGAATTCACCCCTCCACTTT | CSARAGNSPLHF
TRBJ2-3 | . | . | TRBV7-2 | TGTGCCAGCAGCTTACCCCTAGCGAGGTCTGGCACAGATACGCAGTATTTT | CASSLPLARSGTDTQYF
TRBJ2-7 | . | . | TRBV20-1 | TGCAGTGCGAGACCAGCCCGAAATCCCTACGAGCAGTACTTC | CSARPARNPYEQYF
TRBJ2-7 | few | . | TRBV12-3/TRBV12-4 | TGTGCCAGCACCTCGGACTACGAGCAGTACTTC | CASTSDYEQYF
TRBJ2-3 | many | TRBD2 | TRBV20-1 | TGCAGTGCTACCCCTGGCGGGAGCTATGCAGATACGCAGTATTTT | CSATPGGSYADTQYF
TRBJ2-1 | . | . | TRBV27 | TGTGCCAGCAGTTTTGGATTTTCGGGAGTGGGATCCTACAATGAGCAGTTCTTC | CASSFGFSGVGSYNEQFF
TRBJ1-1 | many | . | TRBV7-9 | TGTGCCAGCAGCTTAGAGGGGGGGGTCCGAAACACTGAAGCTTTCTTT | CASSLEGGVRNTEAFF
TRBJ1-2 | few | TRBD1 | TRBV7-2 | TGTGCCAGCAGCTCGACTATAGACAGGGTCCACGGCTACACCTTC | CASSSTIDRVHGYTF
TRBJ2-1 | few | TRBD2 | TRBV7-9 | TGTGCCAGCAGCTTAGGGGTGGGGACTAGCGCCTACAATGAGCAGTTCTTC | CASSLGVGTSAYNEQFF
TRBJ2-2 | . | TRBD2 | TRBV6-1 | TGTGCCAGCAGAATACGGCTAGCGGGAGTCACCGGGGAGCTGTTTTTT | CASRIRLAGVTGELFF
TRBJ2-7 | few | TRBD1 | TRBV30 | TGTGCCTGGGGACAGGGAAGAGGTTTAGAGCAGTACTTC | CAWGQGRGLEQYF
TRBJ2-1 | . | . | TRBV29-1 | TGCAGCGTTGAAGAGGTTAGGGGGTCCCTGAGTGAGCAGTTCTTC | CSVEEVRGSLSEQFF
TRBJ2-2 | few | . | TRBV7-8 | TGTGCCAGCAGCTTAGGCAGGGGCGGCACCGGGGAGCTGTTTTTT | CASSLGRGGTGELFF
TRBJ2-1 | many | . | TRBV6-2/TRBV6-3 | TGTGCCAGCAGTTACGGCGACAGGCCGACCTACAATGAGCAGTTCTTC | CASSYGDRPTYNEQFF
TRBJ1-1 | many | TRBD1 | TRBV20-1 | TGCAGTGGCGGGCAGGGGGCCTTTACTGAAGCTTTCTTT | CSGGQGAFTEAFF
TRBJ2-5 | . | TRBD1 | TRBV7-9 | TGTGCCAGCAGCGAGGTAGACAGGGTATGGCAAGAGACCCAGTACTTC | CASSEVDRVWQETQYF
TRBJ2-7 | . | TRBD2 | TRBV24-1 | TGTGCCACCAGTGACACGAGCGGGAGCAGGCTCGAGCAGTACTTC | CATSDTSGSRLEQYF
TRBJ1-2 | . | TRBD1 | TRBV20-1 | TGCAGTGCTAGACCGGGACAGAGTGTCTCTCACTATGGCTACACCTTC | CSARPGQSVSHYGYTF
TRBJ2-7 | . | TRBD2 | TRBV7-2 | TGTGCCAGCAGATACGGACTAGCGGGAGAATACGAGCAGTACTTC | CASRYGLAGEYEQYF
TRBJ2-7 | many | . | TRBV7-3 | TGTGCCAGCAGCTTACAGGGGGGGGACTACGAGCAGTACTTC | CASSLQGGDYEQYF
TRBJ2-1 | many | TRBD2 | TRBV27 | TGTGCCAGCAGTCCCCGACTAGCGGGAGGGCTCAATGAGCAGTTCTTC | CASSPRLAGGLNEQFF
TRBJ2-7 | . | . | TRBV5-1 | TGCGCCAGCAGCGGCATGGAATGGAGTGGGGCCTACGAGCAGTACTTC | CASSGMEWSGAYEQYF